The rows below give T cell receptor beta chains drawn from one sample of a study of cytomegalovirus exposure and HLA in healthy donors. Libraries were prepared by immunoSEQ multiplex PCR; TCRdb keeps only in-frame clonotypes and omits some of them. This table holds about 160,000 clones, approximately 84% found once. Sequenced sample: PBMCs. All receptors derive from a male donor in good health and CMV-seropositive. CDR3s leave out the opening cysteine and the closing phenylalanine or tryptophan.

j_call v_call cdr3_aa
TRBJ1-6 TRBV18 ASSPRQGAGDNSPLH
TRBJ1-2 TRBV29-1 SVSDRAGGGYT
TRBJ2-3 TRBV2 ASRTTGFSTDTQY
TRBJ2-5 TRBV10-3 AISPGTGSNLETQY
TRBJ2-1 TRBV11-3 ASSLGLAWDDEQF
TRBJ1-2 TRBV10-3 AIQTGNNYGYT
TRBJ2-1 TRBV9 ASSAGLAGDNEQF
TRBJ1-6 TRBV1 TSSPGQINSPLH
TRBJ1-1 TRBV11-3 ASTTRADTEAF
TRBJ2-7 TRBV5-1 ASSLGHTSSYEQY
TRBJ2-7 TRBV2 ASSREDEQY
TRBJ2-5 TRBV7-9 ASGGQGEETQY
TRBJ2-2 TRBV29-1 SVESTPTGGVAGELF
TRBJ1-2 TRBV28 ASRRTVYGYT
TRBJ2-1 TRBV5-8 ASSSWTSGNEQF
TRBJ2-7 TRBV19 ASSISDYEQY
TRBJ1-4 TRBV19 ATPQGAGEKLF
TRBJ2-2 TRBV4-2 ASSQGGLGTGELF
TRBJ2-2 TRBV2 AAASSGRGTGELF
TRBJ1-5 TRBV7-8 ASSYNLGWLRNQPQH
TRBJ2-1 TRBV30 AWKWTSGAYNEQF
TRBJ2-5 TRBV2 ASSAAAETQY
TRBJ1-5 TRBV28 ASSIEAGARPQH
TRBJ2-2 TRBV28 ASSLGQGNTGELF
TRBJ2-1 TRBV7-2 ASSTRNNEQF
TRBJ2-3 TRBV6-4 ASSEDGGSTDTQY
TRBJ2-4 TRBV7-9 SSSLLSGTAKNIQY
TRBJ1-5 TRBV5-1 ASSLAGDSNQPQH
TRBJ1-4 TRBV19 ASSIWAAGGTNEKLF
TRBJ2-2 TRBV19 ASSGRRSAFNTGELF
TRBJ1-1 TRBV7-9 SSSLGDRGQTEAF
TRBJ1-2 TRBV27 ASSKRTGPSGYT
TRBJ2-1 TRBV7-2 ASSLTGGNNEQF
TRBJ1-2 TRBV18 ASSRKGQGVSGYT
TRBJ2-2 TRBV5-4 ASSGRLAGDGELF
TRBJ1-6 TRBV7-8 ASSAVAGGISSSYNSPLH
NA TRBV9 ASSTAGVYLRGSPSSYEQY